The entry below describes one T cell receptor beta chain. Its antigen remains unidentified. No qualities accompany the bases; no much larger clone lies one base away. The CDR3 goes from the cysteine to the phenylalanine over 16 residues. The entry retains the CDR3 DNA only, 48 bases that are in frame from base 1. V trim: 0 bases; J trim: 6 bases; unmatched bases: 5. CDR1 and CDR2 are drawn from the germline V gene: SGHRS, YFSETQ. This sample was included in a study of PD-L1 blockade in urothelial cancer (dated by TCRdb to 2016 to 2017). Regarding the research as a whole: Every patient began therapy in the mid-2010s and was given atezolizumab 1,200 mg intravenously every 3 weeks. About 90% of the roughly 30 patients were identified as males with urothelial cancer of bladder origin, and a prior smoking history was reported by 18 of 29 patients. Patients had an ECOG performance status of 0 or 1 and had received between 0 and 3 prior chemotherapy regimens. Blood samples were analyzed at two time points: 3 weeks after treatment start (second dose) and 6 weeks after treatment start. Blood samples gave median yields of approximately 130,000 T cells and 80,000 or so unique TCRs, along with a median clonality of 0.080. Somatic, immune and clinical correlates of response to PD-L1 blockade with atezolizumab in urothelial cancer were the focus of an exploratory multi-omic analysis. TCR sequencing covered pretreatment tumor samples and matched, serially collected peripheral blood taken before and after atezolizumab treatment. Durable clinical benefit was defined as a progression-free survival longer than 6 months, and TCR features were additionally tested against progression-free survival and overall survival. Whole exome sequencing and RNA sequencing of pretreatment tumors were performed alongside TCR sequencing in the same patients. Nine patients reached durable clinical benefit, while 20 patients did not. Pretreatment blood TCR-seq was available for about 27 patients, at least one posttreatment blood collection was obtained for 25 or so patients, and tumor TCR-seq was available for 25 or so patients.

Synthetic TCR analog templates were spiked into each PCR to estimate absolute template abundance from read counts. TCRbeta CDR3 regions were amplified from genomic DNA with bias-controlled V and J gene primers using the immunoSEQ assay. Rearranged TCRbeta segments were sequenced at approximately 20X coverage. As for the original processing: Clustering was used to correct sequencing errors, and CDR3s were annotated against IMGT so that V, D and J genes could be assigned. Downstream analyses used only productive TCRbeta rearrangements, leaving out any out-of-frame or stop-codon sequences. Clonality was computed as one minus Shannon entropy normalized by the log of the number of unique productive sequences. Fisher's exact test with Benjamini-Hochberg correction, at a threshold of adjusted p below 0.01, was used to find clones that differed between time points or between blood and tumor. TCRdb mirrors the immuneACCESS table, restricted to in-frame sequences. Some clones are absent from its copies; in checked studies, under half trace to an unresolved V gene, and the reason for the others is unknown. That table supplies the V and J calls and clone size; D and trimming were determined from the DNA. This sample gives around 100,000 clones in total; under 95% of them show up just once. The ten largest make up approximately 3.8% of the sample.

The time point label, as the study defines it: peripheral blood 6 weeks after treatment start. The cohort included 25 to 30 patients with locally advanced or metastatic urothelial carcinoma who were treated at Memorial Sloan Kettering on a trial protocol. Peripheral blood mononuclear cells were collected pretreatment and during treatment, with between 1 and 8 total time points obtained per patient. The Qiagen DNeasy Blood extraction kit was used to purify genomic DNA from total PBMCs and tumor samples. PBMCs were collected pretreatment and during treatment and were isolated and stored as previously described. General findings and caveats noted by the study authors: Greater expansion of tumor-associated TCR clones in peripheral blood 3 weeks after the start of treatment was observed in patients with durable benefit (n ≈ 22, p = 0.022). Improved progression-free and overall survival was associated with having pretreatment peripheral blood TCR clonality below the median. Small sample size (n ≈ 29) and many exploratory analyses mean the results are intended to be hypothesis-generating.

Recombination connected TRBV5-1 to TRBJ2-3; TRBD2 aligns with 12 central bases. The receptor's source is a man between 60 and 70 years old with urothelial cancer. The specimen comprised PBMCs, sampled around atezolizumab (anti-PD-L1) treatment. At the DNA level, the sequence is TGCGCCAGCAGCTTGGGACTAGCGGGGGTCGGTGATACGCAGTATTTT. Translated, it gives CASSLGLAGVGDTQYF.